This is a list of T cell receptor beta chains from one sample in a study of T cells in localized non-small cell lung cancer. Sequencing used immunoSEQ multiplex PCR; TCRdb keeps in-frame clones, though not all of them. The table has tens of thousands of clones, approximately 80% seen once. The material sequenced was PBMCs, taken before any cancer treatment. These receptors originate from a man aged 35 to 69 with stage II lung adenocarcinoma. CDR3s include the opening cysteine and the closing phenylalanine or tryptophan.

j_call | v_call | cdr3_aa
TRBJ2-7 | TRBV7-8 | CASSRGRQGPLAYEQYF
TRBJ2-1 | TRBV19 | CASSKETVSSYNEQFF
TRBJ2-6 | TRBV28 | CASSNPGWISGANVLTF
TRBJ1-5 | TRBV5-5 | CASSLSTGNSNQPQHF
TRBJ1-2 | TRBV5-6 | CASSRRTGGYGYTF
TRBJ2-2 | TRBV28 | CASSHLDTNTGELFF
TRBJ1-6 | TRBV5-1 | CASSLATSGNNSPLHF
TRBJ1-2 | TRBV11-2 | CASSTGAYGYTF
TRBJ1-5 | TRBV5-8 | CASSLGRGQPQHF
TRBJ2-5 | TRBV12-5 | CASGLVFDGSSGVQETQYF
TRBJ2-5 | TRBV9 | CASSAPGLADQETQYF
TRBJ2-1 | TRBV14 | CASSQGTSGYNEQFF
TRBJ2-7 | TRBV5-1 | CASFQSSQSSYEQYF
TRBJ2-1 | TRBV11-3 | CASSASQGRGSYNEQFF
TRBJ2-7 | TRBV5-4 | CASSPEPQLGEQYF
TRBJ1-1 | TRBV6-5 | CASINRVPSTEAFF
TRBJ2-3 | TRBV19 | CASSGRGDSSTDTQYF
TRBJ1-5 | TRBV4-1 | CASNPGQNSGQPQHF
TRBJ2-3 | TRBV27 | CASSTRQGTDTQYF
TRBJ2-3 | TRBV11-3 | CASSLSGGLTDTQYF
TRBJ1-2 | TRBV29-1 | CSVERGQGYGYTF
TRBJ1-4 | TRBV9 | CASSVGLWDSSNEKLFF
TRBJ1-2 | TRBV18 | CASSPDRGGYTF
TRBJ1-6 | TRBV2 | CASGWGGATESPLHF
TRBJ1-1 | TRBV27 | CASSLSEGITEAFF
TRBJ2-7 | TRBV18 | CASSPALQSLAAREQYF
TRBJ1-1 | TRBV7-9 | CASSLSLGGENTEAFF
TRBJ1-5 | TRBV6-1 | CASSEQGYSNQPQHF
TRBJ2-2 | TRBV7-2 | CASSPDPNTGELFF
TRBJ2-5 | TRBV9 | CASSVGGSRETQYF
TRBJ2-1 | TRBV7-3 | CASSLSGGPYNEQFF
TRBJ1-6 | TRBV5-5 | CASSLKDNSPLHF
TRBJ2-6 | TRBV19 | CASSFRGFGANVLTF